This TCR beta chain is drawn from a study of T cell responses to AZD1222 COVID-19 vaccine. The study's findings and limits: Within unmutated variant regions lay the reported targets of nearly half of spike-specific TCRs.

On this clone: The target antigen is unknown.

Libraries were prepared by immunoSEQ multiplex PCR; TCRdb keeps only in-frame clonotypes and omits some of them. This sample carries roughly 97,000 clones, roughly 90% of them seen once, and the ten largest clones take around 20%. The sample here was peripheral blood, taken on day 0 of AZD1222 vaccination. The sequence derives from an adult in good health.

CDR3 nucleotides: TGTGCCAGCAGTTTTGGACTTAACGCAGTCTATAATTCACCCCTCCACTTT. The encoded protein is CASSFGLNAVYNSPLHF. The chain links TRBV27 to TRBJ1-6, with no clear D. V was cut by 3 bases and J by 3 bases, with 15 bases left in between. The CDR3 runs to 17 residues. Germline values: CDR1 MNHEY, CDR2 SMNVEV (reference sequence).